The next 31 T cell receptor beta chains were all read from a single sample in a study of radiotherapy plus CTLA-4 blockade in lung cancer. Libraries were prepared by immunoSEQ multiplex PCR; TCRdb keeps only in-frame clonotypes and omits some of them. Of 30,000 to 45,000 clones listed, over 60% are singletons. The sample consisted of peripheral blood, taken from a patient treated with radiotherapy plus ipilimumab. These receptors originate from a human donor with non-small cell lung cancer who had stable disease on radiotherapy plus ipilimumab.

The chain recombines TRBV11-2 with TRBJ1-5; 7 bases map to TRBD1. Trimming took 5 bases from V and 5 from J; bases not matched to a gene: 6. The CDR3 has 14 amino acids. Germline-derived CDR1 and CDR2 are SGHAT and FQNNGV. The CDR3 bases are TGTGCCAGCAGCCGACAGGGTTCGTATCAGCCCCAGCATTTT. It translates to CASSRQGSYQPQHF.

This clone is a singleton in its sample. The CDR3 sequence: CASSVGGGSEKLFF. The CDR3 bases are TGTGCCAGCAGCGTAGGAGGGGGAAGTGAAAAACTGTTTTTT. The chain couples TRBV9 to TRBJ1-4; D perhaps matches TRBD1 (6 bases). Per the germline V gene, CDR1 is SGDLS and CDR2 is YYNGEE. This CDR3 has 14 residues. Trimming cost V 0 bases and J 7 bases, with 10 bases left between them.

This chain links TRBV5-1 with TRBJ1-2; tentatively, D is TRBD1 (6 bases). Germline CDR1 is SGHRS and CDR2 is YFSETQ. There are 14 residues in the CDR3. Trimming shortened V by 4 bases and J by 4 bases, and 14 bases separated the two germline ends. The CDR3 DNA reads TGCGCCAGCAGCCCCGAGACAGGACGCTATGGCTACACCTTC. Its translation is CASSPETGRYGYTF. Full variable domain (remainder filled in from reference TRBV5-1 and TRBJ1-2): KAGVTQTPRYLIKTRGQQVTLSCSPISGHRSVSWYQQTPGQGLQFLFEYFSETQRNKGNFPGRFSGRQFSNSRSEMNVSTLELGDSALYLCASSPETGRYGYTFGSGTRLTVV.

The chain employs TRBV19 and TRBJ1-5; a possible D gene is TRBD1 (6 bases). The CDR3 sequence is 15 residues long. V was clipped by 4 bases and J by 6 bases, with 16 bases between them. CDR1 is LNHDA and CDR2 is SQIVND in the germline V gene (reference sequence). The CDR3 sequence: CASSRGGAGAQPQHF. CDR3 bases: TGTGCCAGTAGTAGGGGAGGGGCAGGGGCTCAGCCCCAGCATTTT.

The chain has TRBV9 and TRBJ2-1, with 11 bases fitting TRBD2. The length of the CDR3 is 16 residues. Germline assignment: CDR1 SGDLS and CDR2 YYNGEE. J was trimmed by 9 bases and V by 3 bases; bases with no gene match: 11. DNA of the CDR3: TGTGCCAGCAGCGGCGTAGCGGGGGGGCGGAAGGGTGAGCAGTTCTTC. This sequence encodes CASSGVAGGRKGEQFF.

The chain employs TRBV2 and TRBJ2-4, with TRBD2 matching 8 bases. There are 15 residues in the CDR3. J gave up 3 bases and V 6 bases, and 7 bases lay outside the gene matches. Germline values: CDR1 SNHLY, CDR2 FYNNEI. The DNA for the CDR3 is TGTGCCAGCAGCCTCAGCGGGGGCGGCAAAAACATTCAGTACTTC. Translated: CASSLSGGGKNIQYF.

This chain connects TRBV9 to TRBJ2-3; D gene uncertain. V was trimmed by 4 bases and J by 2 bases, leaving 2 bases between them. Germline assignment: CDR1 SGDLS and CDR2 YYNGEE. The CDR3 length is 11 residues. The CDR3 DNA follows: TGTGCCAGCAGCCACACAGATACGCAGTATTTT. Encoded protein: CASSHTDTQYF.

V and J are TRBV5-8 and TRBJ1-2; maybe TRBD1 (6 bases). CDR1 is SGHTS, CDR2 YDEGEE, per germline. The CDR3 has 14 residues. Trimming pared 4 bases from V and 1 base from J, leaving 11 bases between. CDR3 residues: CASSRGQLNYGYTF. DNA of the CDR3: TGTGCCAGCAGCCGAGGACAGCTTAACTATGGCTACACCTTC.

The chain links TRBV5-4 to TRBJ2-7, with 9 bases identical to TRBD2. This CDR3 contains 13 residues. Trimming removed 4 bases from V and 5 bases from J; junction bases left unmatched: 4. Looked up from germline, CDR1 is SGHNT and CDR2 is YYREEE (reference sequence). The CDR3 sequence: CASSPGLADEQYF. Written as DNA, the CDR3 is TGTGCCAGCAGCCCGGGACTAGCTGACGAGCAGTACTTC. The whole variable domain, remainder taken from reference TRBV5-4 and TRBJ2-7, is ETGVTQSPTHLIKTRGQQVTLRCSSQSGHNTVSWYQQALGQGPQFIFQYYREEENGRGNFPPRFSGLQFPNYSSELNVNALELDDSALYLCASSPGLADEQYFGPGTRLTVT.

The chain links TRBV29-1 to TRBJ1-1; D call uncertain. Trimming stripped 6 bases from V and 8 bases from J, with 13 bases between. This CDR3 spans 11 amino acids. Germline V gene sequence: CDR1 SQVTM, CDR2 ANQGSEA. In nucleotides, the CDR3 is TGCAGCGTGCCCAGGACTGGCGAAGCTTTCTTT. Its translation: CSVPRTGEAFF.

Comments on this clone: Other DNA sequences from this sample encode an identical CDR3 as well. V gene TRBV11-2 combines with J gene TRBJ2-6; no clear D. Trimming shortened V by 3 bases and J by 1 base, and 7 bases separated the two germline ends. Germline V CDR1 and CDR2: SGHAT, FQNNGV. The CDR3 totals 15 residues. The CDR3 sequence is CASSLQVSGANVLTF. For the CDR3, the DNA is TGTGCCAGCAGCTTGCAGGTATCTGGGGCCAACGTCCTGACTTTC.

This chain links TRBV5-4 with TRBJ2-3; maybe TRBD2 (5 bases). This CDR3 comprises 15 residues. V gave up 5 bases and J gave up 2 bases, with 15 bases separating them. Germline assignment: CDR1 SGHNT and CDR2 YYREEE (reference sequence). For the CDR3, the DNA is TGTGCCAGCAGATCTAGCTCAGACTACACAGATACGCAGTATTTT. This encodes CASRSSSDYTDTQYF. Full variable domain (outside the CDR3, taken from reference TRBV5-4 and TRBJ2-3): ETGVTQSPTHLIKTRGQQVTLRCSSQSGHNTVSWYQQALGQGPQFIFQYYREEENGRGNFPPRFSGLQFPNYSSELNVNALELDDSALYLCASRSSSDYTDTQYFGPGTRLTVL.

V usage is TRBV30 and J usage is TRBJ1-3, with TRBD1 matching 7 bases. The CDR3 extends over 15 amino acids. V trimming: 1 base; J trimming: 3 bases; junction bases outside the gene matches: 6. Germline lookup yields CDR1 GTSNPN and CDR2 SVGIG (reference sequence). CDR3 amino acids: CAWSALTGRGNTIYF. The CDR3 coding sequence is TGTGCCTGGAGTGCCCTGACAGGGCGTGGAAACACCATATATTTT.

This clone has just one count. The chain links TRBV19 to TRBJ2-7, with 9 bases fitting TRBD1. Per germline, CDR1 LNHDA and CDR2 SQIVND (reference sequence). The ends lost 1 base at V and 3 bases at J; junction bases unmatched: 4. The CDR3 has 15 residues. Written as DNA, the CDR3 is TGTGCCAGTAGTATAGTCGGGACAGGGAACTACGAGCAGTACTTC. Translated: CASSIVGTGNYEQYF. Filled out from reference TRBV19 and TRBJ2-7, the complete variable domain reads DGGITQSPKYLFRKEGQNVTLSCEQNLNHDAMYWYRQDPGQGLRLIYYSQIVNDFQKGDIAEGYSVSREKKESFPLTVTSAQKNPTAFYLCASSIVGTGNYEQYFGPGTRLTVT.

V and J are TRBV5-1 and TRBJ2-7; D unclear. CDR3 length equals 15 residues. The germline CDR1 and CDR2 sequences are SGHRS and YFSETQ. Trimming pared 1 base from V and 0 bases from J, leaving 11 bases between. The CDR3 reads CASSLIGGPSYEQYF. The CDR3 region has the DNA TGCGCCAGCAGCTTGATTGGCGGTCCCTCCTACGAGCAGTACTTC.

The chain couples TRBV15 to TRBJ2-5; TRBD1 matches at 8 bases. The J call may be faulty, since TRBJ2-7 better matches the DNA end. Germline V lookup: CDR1 LNHNV, CDR2 YYDKDF (reference sequence). The CDR3 length is 17 residues. The CDR3 loop reads CATSRFPGDRSSYEQYF. The CDR3 DNA follows: TGTGCCACCAGCAGATTTCCTGGGGACAGGTCCTCCTACGAGCAGTACTTC.

The chain joins TRBV7-8 to TRBJ1-6, with D uncertain. Germline-derived CDR1 and CDR2 are SGHVS and FQNEAQ. The CDR3 runs 13 residues. Trimming shortened V by 3 bases and J by 8 bases, and 8 bases separated the two germline ends. The CDR3 coding sequence is TGTGCCAGCAGCTTTAAGCTGGATTCACCCCTCCACTTT. Translated, it gives CASSFKLDSPLHF. Based on the CDR3 plus reference TRBV7-8 and TRBJ1-6, the full variable domain is GAGVSQSPRYKVAKRGQDVALRCDPISGHVSLFWYQQALGQGPEFLTYFQNEAQLDKSGLPSDRFFAERPEGSVSTLKIQRTQQEDSAVYLCASSFKLDSPLHFGNGTRLTVT.

This clone has just a few counts. The genes are TRBV5-6 and TRBJ1-2; D not resolved. This CDR3 contains 12 residues. Germline lookup yields CDR1 SGHDT and CDR2 YYEEEE. V lost 4 bases to trimming and J lost 4 bases, with 8 bases between them. The CDR3 sequence is CASSEVSYGYTF. The DNA of the CDR3 is TGTGCCAGCAGCGAGGTGAGCTATGGCTACACCTTC.

The chain couples TRBV14 to TRBJ1-5, with 8 bases matching TRBD1. V was pared by 8 bases and J by 5 bases, with 20 bases of the junction left unmatched. The CDR3 consists of 18 residues. From germline, CDR1 is SGHDN and CDR2 FVKESK. The chain's CDR3 is CASGRGQGTLYCYQPQHF. CDR3 coding DNA: TGTGCCAGCGGACGAGGACAGGGTACTTTATATTGTTATCAGCCCCAGCATTTT.

This clone was picked up a small number of times. The rearrangement uses TRBV5-1 and TRBJ2-5; TRBD1 agrees at 8 bases. The V gene end was trimmed by 2 bases and the J gene end by 5 bases; junction bases not matched to a gene: 8. CDR1 SGHRS and CDR2 YFSETQ come from the germline V gene. This CDR3 is 15 amino acids long. CDR3 DNA sequence: TGCGCCAGCAGCTTTTCCCAGGGGGCATGGGAGACCCAGTACTTC. Translation gives CASSFSQGAWETQYF.

The J gene is TRBJ1-1, the V gene TRBV19, with no clear D. V lost 9 bases and J lost 3, with 11 bases in between. The CDR3 extends over 12 amino acids. The germline CDR1 and CDR2 sequences are LNHDA and SQIVND (reference sequence). CDR3 amino acids: CASHGVHTEAFF. For the CDR3, the DNA is TGTGCCAGCCACGGGGTACACACTGAAGCTTTCTTT. Together with reference TRBV19 and TRBJ1-1, the CDR3 gives the full variable domain: DGGITQSPKYLFRKEGQNVTLSCEQNLNHDAMYWYRQDPGQGLRLIYYSQIVNDFQKGDIAEGYSVSREKKESFPLTVTSAQKNPTAFYLCASHGVHTEAFFGQGTRLTVV.

The chain combines TRBV7-9 with TRBJ2-3, with 12 nucleotides matching TRBD2. This CDR3 has 19 residues. Unmatched junction bases numbered 9, after V lost 2 bases and J lost 0 bases. Germline lookup yields CDR1 SEHNR and CDR2 FQNEAQ (reference sequence). The CDR3 here is CASSLRLAGGGRSTDTQYF. The DNA of the CDR3 is TGTGCCAGCAGCTTAAGGCTAGCGGGGGGGGGCCGGAGCACAGATACGCAGTATTTT.

V is TRBV30 and J is TRBJ1-2; 11 nucleotides agree with TRBD1. Trimming at V came to 1 base and at J to 7 bases, leaving 11 bases not matched to a gene. The CDR3 has 16 amino acids. Germline V gene lookup returns CDR1 GTSNPN and CDR2 SVGIG (reference sequence). The CDR3 DNA follows: TGTGCCTGGAGTGGGACAGGGGGCGCGGGTGGTCGTGGCTACACCTTC. This encodes CAWSGTGGAGGRGYTF.

This clone was seen only a few times. The chain employs TRBV11-2 and TRBJ1-3, with D possibly matching TRBD1 (6 bases). Germline assignment: CDR1 SGHAT and CDR2 FQNNGV. Trimming took 2 bases from V and 0 from J, leaving 11 bases between them. This CDR3 comprises 16 residues. CDR3 sequence: CASSLRQELSGNTIYF. The CDR3 bases are TGTGCCAGCAGCTTAAGACAGGAACTCTCTGGAAACACCATATATTTT.

This rearrangement joins TRBV7-9 to TRBJ1-2, with D possibly being TRBD1 (5 bases). Trimming stripped 5 bases from V and 7 bases from J, with 11 bases between. Germline V gene data show CDR1 as SEHNR and CDR2 as FQNEAQ (reference sequence). This CDR3 is 12 amino acids long. CDR3 DNA sequence: TGTGCCAGCAGCCCCGGCGGGGGTGGCTACACCTTC. This gives the protein CASSPGGGGYTF.

The V gene is TRBV2, the J gene TRBJ1-5; TRBD1 is a possible D gene (6 bases). Trimming pared 4 bases from V and 0 bases from J, leaving 10 bases between. Germline CDR1 SNHLY, CDR2 FYNNEI. The CDR3 sequence is 15 residues long. The CDR3 reads CASSVGQSSNQPQHF. CDR3 coding DNA: TGTGCCAGCAGTGTTGGACAGAGTAGCAATCAGCCCCAGCATTTT. The entire variable domain, with the rest obtained from reference TRBV2 and TRBJ1-5, is as follows: EPEVTQTPSHQVTQMGQEVILRCVPISNHLYFYWYRQILGQKVEFLVSFYNNEISEKSEIFDDQFSVERPDGSNFTLKIRSTKLEDSAMYFCASSVGQSSNQPQHFGDGTRLSIL.

Here the CDR3 DNA reads TGTGCCAGCAGCTCGAGGAGCTCCTATAATTCACCCCTCCACTTT. Translation: CASSSRSSYNSPLHF. The rearrangement links TRBV11-3 to TRBJ1-6, with D unresolved. The CDR3 consists of 15 residues. Germline CDR1 SGHNT, CDR2 YENEEA. Trimming removed 4 bases from V and 0 bases from J, with 7 bases in between.

This sequence joins TRBV27 and TRBJ1-1, with 9 bases aligning to TRBD1. V lost 5 bases to trimming and J lost 4 bases; unmatched junction nucleotides: 8. The CDR3 spans 15 residues. Germline V CDR1 and CDR2: MNHEY, SMNVEV (reference sequence). CDR3 loop: CASSPTGGKRTEAFF. Here the CDR3 DNA reads TGTGCCAGCAGTCCGACAGGGGGGAAGCGCACTGAAGCTTTCTTT.

The J gene is TRBJ1-2, the V gene TRBV16; D remains ambiguous. Trimming removed 5 bases at V and 4 bases at J, with 14 bases between. Germline V CDR1 and CDR2: KGHSY, FQNENV. The CDR3 length is 14 residues. CDR3 DNA sequence: TGTGCCAGCAGCGCGGTTAGAAAGACCTATGGCTACACCTTC. Amino acid sequence: CASSAVRKTYGYTF.

This chain uses TRBV9 with TRBJ2-3; 8 positions match TRBD2. This CDR3 has 16 amino acids. Trimming took 0 bases from V and 4 from J; bases not matched to a gene: 7. Per germline, CDR1 SGDLS and CDR2 YYNGEE. The DNA of the CDR3 is TGTGCCAGCAGCGTAGAGGGAGCGGGGGTCCCAGATACGCAGTATTTT. It yields the protein CASSVEGAGVPDTQYF.

This sequence joins TRBV6-6 and TRBJ2-1; TRBD2 matches 12 bases. CDR1 is MNHNY, CDR2 SVGAGI, per germline (reference sequence). This CDR3 region has 14 residues. The V gene end was trimmed by 8 bases and the J gene end by 6 bases; junction bases not matched to a gene: 5. CDR3 bases: TGTGCCAGCTGTGGACTAGCGGGGCGCAATGAGCAGTTCTTC. Amino acid sequence: CASCGLAGRNEQFF.